This T cell receptor beta chain was recorded in a study of OX40 agonist ivuxolimab in advanced cancers. In terms of the full investigation: Ivuxolimab was a fully human IgG2 agonistic monoclonal antibody targeting the costimulatory receptor OX40 (CD134). Intravenous ivuxolimab was administered to patients every 2 weeks at six dose levels: 0.01, 0.1, 0.3, 1.5, 3 and 10 mg/kg. Of the roughly 52 dose-escalation patients, hepatocellular carcinoma was present in around 20, melanoma in about 15, renal cell carcinoma in 9 and head and neck cancer in 9. In the dose-escalation cohort, roughly 80% of patients were male, and the mean age was approximately 60 years, with a range of 23 to 79. Patients were allowed to have had prior anti-PD-1, anti-PD-L1 or anti-CTLA-4 therapy, and 30% to 40% of the dose-escalation patients had previously received checkpoint inhibitors. Partial responses occurred in three dose-escalation patients: two with cutaneous melanoma and one with hepatocellular carcinoma. Peripheral TCRbeta sequencing was intended to test whether TCR sequence diversity was altered and clonal T-cell expansion was caused by ivuxolimab. The paper covers the monotherapy dose-escalation part of the phase I ivuxolimab trial, which included N ≈ 57 patients. Summary of the overall study and its limitations: At doses of 0.1 to 3.0 mg/kg, clonal expansion of both CD4+ and CD8+ T cells in blood was seen between baseline and week 6. Low levels of normalized T-cell clonal expansion were also shown by some nonresponding patients. Antigen specificity was not determined for the clonally expanded peripheral T cells. After ivuxolimab, expanded clones were on average more numerous among CD8+ T cells than among CD4+ T cells. In the 0.1-3.0 mg/kg groups, partial responders were among the patients with the lowest normalized peripheral clonal expansion, particularly in CD8+ T cells.

Comment on this clone: The antigen it recognizes is unknown. Base qualities are not recorded, but no much larger clone differs from it by a single base.

The CDR3 runs 15 amino acids, cysteine and phenylalanine included. Only the CDR3 DNA stays, 45 bases, in frame from base 1. According to the germline V gene (reference sequence), CDR1 reads LNHDA and CDR2 reads SQIVND. At the junction V is shortened by 2 bases and J by 1 base; bases outside the gene matches: 3. Patients with autoimmune disease history or receiving systemic immunosuppression were excluded from the trial. Peripheral blood for TCR sequencing was collected from all dose cohorts at baseline, on cycle 4 day 1, and on cycle 7 day 1. Samples were obtained from an open-label, multicenter, first-in-human phase I dose-escalation trial of ivuxolimab. The trial enrolled adults with locally advanced or metastatic head and neck squamous cell, hepatocellular, melanoma or renal cell carcinoma. Before TCR sequencing, CD4+ T cells and CD8+ T cells from peripheral blood were sorted into separate populations.

For sequencing of the TCRbeta CDR3 region, genomic DNA was extracted from the sorted cells. The immunoSEQ Assay was used for sequencing of TCRbeta CDR3 regions. The table was pulled from immuneACCESS by TCRdb, which kept in-frame rearrangements only. Such tables lose some clones; where checked, under half of the loss comes from unresolved V genes, and the rest has no known cause. Here the sample has about 40,000 clones; about 87% occur a single time. The ten largest make up roughly 25% of the sample. This chain joins TRBV19 to TRBJ2-7, with 9 middle bases fitting TRBD1. The TCR originated in an adult with an advanced solid tumor such as melanoma, head and neck, liver or kidney cancer. The sequences come from CD4+ or CD8+ T cells sorted from blood, collected in a trial of the OX40 agonist ivuxolimab. The CDR3 corresponds to CASSIWGQGSYEQYF. The DNA reads as follows: TGTGCCAGTAGTATATGGGGACAGGGATCCTACGAGCAGTACTTC.